These T cell receptor beta chains were read from a single sample in a study of T cell responses to AZD1222 COVID-19 vaccine. Sequencing was performed with immunoSEQ multiplex PCR; in TCRdb, only in-frame clones are kept and a portion is missing. The sample table includes about 140,000 clones. What was sequenced was peripheral blood. The receptors here all came from an adult in good health. Each CDR3 is given with its conserved first and last residue. Each record gives: J gene, V gene, CDR3 protein.

J: TRBJ1-2
V: TRBV14
CDR3: CASSLQSIGGGSNYGYTF

J: TRBJ1-1
V: TRBV6-5
CDR3: CASSSLTGRNTEAFF

J: TRBJ1-2
V: TRBV2
CDR3: CASTPLGRTNGYTF

J: TRBJ2-5
V: TRBV9
CDR3: CASSPLPQGSVTQYF

J: TRBJ2-3
V: TRBV11-3
CDR3: CASSLDSPSSTDTQYF

J: TRBJ1-1
V: TRBV3-1/TRBV3-2
CDR3: CASSQDPQTTEAFF

J: TRBJ2-1
V: TRBV5-4
CDR3: CASSLEGSGGLNEQFF

J: TRBJ1-2
V: TRBV5-6
CDR3: CASTGGAYGYTF

J: TRBJ1-1
V: TRBV29-1
CDR3: CSVRDRPSGAFF

J: TRBJ2-1
V: TRBV30
CDR3: CAWSVGLASNEQFF

J: TRBJ2-5
V: TRBV7-9
CDR3: CASSRDRAETQYF

J: -
V: TRBV7-3
CDR3: CASSLDKSYEQYF

J: TRBJ1-4
V: TRBV5-1
CDR3: CASSLDWGSNEKLFF

J: TRBJ2-5
V: TRBV6-5
CDR3: CASSRQVPNRETQYF

J: TRBJ2-1
V: TRBV6-5
CDR3: CASSYSRGANNEQFF